This TCR beta chain was documented in a study of cytomegalovirus exposure and HLA in healthy donors. The length of the CDR3 is 14 residues. The germline V and J ends were trimmed by 1 base and 5 bases, with 11 bases remaining between them. Germline V gene sequence: CDR1 MNHNS, CDR2 SASEGT. About this clone: Its antigen is currently unknown.

The repertoire was sequenced with immunoSEQ multiplex PCR; TCRdb's copy has only in-frame clones and lacks some. The table shows 150,000 to 200,000 clones, with around 85% occurring only once. Study-level results: Reports showed the classifier diagnosing cytomegalovirus status with high specificity and sensitivity.

This clonotype was sampled from a man aged 30 to 39 in good health and CMV-seropositive. Source material: PBMCs. V and J are TRBV6-1 and TRBJ2-5, with a possible D match to TRBD2 (5 bases). CDR3 protein: CASSEGGFRETQYF. Written as DNA, the CDR3 is TGTGCCAGCAGTGAAGGAGGGTTTAGGGAGACCCAGTACTTC.